The present T cell receptor beta chain was sequenced within a study of blood T cells in healthy people across ages. General study findings and limits: Comparison with aged donors showed that long-lived donors had more naive CD4+ cells and higher diversity.

Details on this clonotype: Its antigen is as yet unknown.

Alongside a J-beta primer mix, a sample-barcoded 5' primer served in a second PCR lasting roughly 7 to 11 cycles. In TCRdb, the 5' RACE reads were re-called with MiXCR into one record per CDR3 protein. The repertoire holds around 870,000 distinct CDR3 sequences, with more than 25% as singletons. Every sample had a minimum of 6.5 million PBMCs isolated. Samples each had at least 5.5 micrograms of total RNA extracted. This CDR3 contains 16 residues. The ends were cut back, 2 bases at V and 4 bases at J, with 16 bases in the middle. The receptor was isolated from an elderly woman in good health. Specimen: blood. This chain connects TRBV12-3 or TRBV12-4 to TRBJ2-3; maybe TRBD2 (5 bases). The CDR3 protein is CASSLPREGGPDTQYF. As DNA, the CDR3 is TGTGCCAGCAGTTTACCTCGCGAAGGAGGCCCAGATACGCAGTATTTT.